The clone carrying this T cell receptor beta chain was recorded many times. What it binds is not known. The sample comes from a study of identical twins. Addition of a universal primer site occurred through template switching, and cDNA carried unique molecular identifiers. TCRdb re-analysed the 5' RACE reads in MiXCR, keeping a single row per CDR3 protein. Of roughly 1.6 million distinct CDR3 sequences detected, more than 30% appear once; the ten largest clones hold 0.25% to 0.3%. This CDR3 has 15 amino acids. V was clipped by 5 bases and J by 6 bases; unmatched bases: 9. From germline, CDR1 is SEHNR and CDR2 FQNEAQ (reference sequence). General observations from the study: Monozygotic twin pairs showed more out-of-frame TCR alpha sharing than models estimated.

The V and J genes are TRBV7-9 and TRBJ2-3; 9 nucleotides match TRBD2. The sequence was obtained from a newborn girl in good health. The sequenced material came from cord blood. Written as DNA, the CDR3 is TGTGCCAGCAGCCATCTAGCGGGGAGTACGGATACGCAGTATTTT. As protein: CASSHLAGSTDTQYF.